This TCR beta chain originates from a study of blood T cell repertoires in COVID-19. Looking at the study overall: Collection of acute and convalescent COVID-19 samples took place in the United States, Italy and Spain. T cells, B-cell-depleted T cells, or PBMCs provided the cDNA or gDNA that served as material.

Patients from Seattle were sampled longitudinally, starting during active infection. Under the authors' procedure: Quantification of nucleated cells was approximated via reference gene primer amplification. The method was immunoSEQ multiplex PCR; TCRdb's version includes in-frame clones alone and lacks a portion of them. Clonal size and the V and J genes are those of that table, whereas D and trimming came from the DNA. The table has under 200,000 clones, around 79% seen once. The clonotype originates from a woman aged 55-70 years with COVID-19, enrolled during active disease. The sample consisted of peripheral blood.

CDR3 region: CASTGNTEAFF. The CDR3 bases are TGTGCCAGTACAGGGAACACTGAAGCTTTCTTT. V is TRBV27 and J is TRBJ1-1, with D possibly being TRBD1 (5 bases). Deletions cut 9 bases from V and 1 base from J, with 6 bases between. The CDR3 length is 11 residues. Germline CDR1 and CDR2: MNHEY and SMNVEV (reference sequence).